This entry lists 2 T cell receptor beta chains sequenced from one sample in a study of a mutant IDH1 vaccine in newly diagnosed glioma. Time point reported: baseline, week 1 (first vaccination visit). The treatment is: pre-vaccination baseline after standard-of-care therapy. Only in-frame clones appear in the TCRdb table, and some are missing; sequencing was by immunoSEQ multiplex PCR. Of about 98,000 clones listed, 70% to 90% are singletons. The sequenced sample was PBMCs, obtained from a glioma patient treated with radiotherapy, temozolomide or both. Receptor source: a woman between 45 and 65 years old with glioma.

The chain has TRBV4-1 and TRBJ2-2; the match to TRBD2 covers 10 bases. The CDR3 covers 20 residues. V shed 0 bases, J shed 3 bases, and the junction held 13 bases outside the gene matches. Per the germline V gene, CDR1 is MGHRA and CDR2 is YSYEKL. In DNA form, the CDR3 reads TGCGCCAGCAGCCAAGATGAACAAGCGGGAGGGCGGGCACACACCGGGGAGCTGTTTTTT. Residues: CASSQDEQAGGRAHTGELFF.

V usage is TRBV7-8 and J usage is TRBJ2-1; perhaps TRBD2 as D (5 bases). Germline assignment: CDR1 SGHVS and CDR2 FQNEAQ. The CDR3 has 15 amino acids. Deletions cut 4 bases from V and 5 bases from J, with 15 bases between. CDR3 coding DNA: TGTGCCAGCAGCTCTAGGGCTAGCCAGGACAATGAGCAGTTCTTC. This codes for CASSSRASQDNEQFF.